These 19 T cell receptor beta chains originate from one sample sequenced in a study of identical twins. MiXCR, run by TCRdb on the 5' RACE reads, gives a single entry per CDR3 protein. The sample records 700,000 or so distinct CDR3 sequences, around 8.3% being singletons. This sample also belongs to another study, concerning yellow fever vaccine responses in identical twins.

The source material was PBMCs. The receptor source for this set is a woman under 30 in good health.

This clonotype was counted many times. V and J are TRBV7-2 and TRBJ1-3; no firm D call. V shed 7 bases and J shed 1 base, with 20 bases lying between them. Germline loops: CDR1 SGHTA, CDR2 FQGNSA. The CDR3 is 17 residues long. Here the CDR3 DNA reads TGTGCCAGCACCAGAGGGTCGTTCTTTGGTTCTGGAAACACCATATATTTT. Amino acid sequence: CASTRGSFFGSGNTIYF.

This clonotype has ten or more counts. The genes are TRBV12-3 or TRBV12-4 and TRBJ2-7, with TRBD1 identical over 7 bases. V lost 6 bases to trimming and J lost 6 bases; unmatched junction nucleotides: 11. The CDR3 extends over 14 amino acids. The CDR3 sequence: CASRSGTEVAEQYF. In nucleotides, the CDR3 is TGTGCCAGCAGGTCCGGGACAGAAGTGGCCGAGCAGTACTTC.

This clonotype was counted a few times. V usage is TRBV27 and J usage is TRBJ2-5, with 11 bases matching TRBD2. There are 20 residues in the CDR3. The trim removed 2 bases at V and 5 bases at J, leaving 19 bases unmatched. Germline values: CDR1 MNHEY, CDR2 SMNVEV (reference sequence). As DNA, the CDR3 is TGTGCCAGCAGTTTAAAAGGCCCCTCTATAGCGGGGGGGCCACGGGAGACCCAGTACTTC. It yields the protein CASSLKGPSIAGGPRETQYF.

This clonotype was detected many times. As DNA, the CDR3 is TGCGCCAGCAGCTTGGAGGACAGGGACACCGGGGAGCTGTTTTTT. Its translation is CASSLEDRDTGELFF. The gene calls are TRBV5-1 and TRBJ2-2; 8 positions match TRBD1. In germline, CDR1 is SGHRS, CDR2 YFSETQ. The V and J ends lost 0 bases and 3 bases, in that order; junction bases with no gene match: 1. The CDR3 runs to 15 residues.

The V and J genes are TRBV7-3 and TRBJ2-1; the match to TRBD2 covers 12 bases. Germline V lookup: CDR1 SGHTA, CDR2 FQGTGA. This CDR3 has 17 residues. V lost 5 bases to trimming and J lost 9 bases; unmatched junction nucleotides: 14. The CDR3 is CASSPMGLAGGMGEQFF. Here the CDR3 DNA reads TGTGCCAGCAGCCCAATGGGACTAGCGGGTGGTATGGGTGAGCAGTTCTTC.

This chain links TRBV20-1 with TRBJ2-1, with D perhaps TRBD1 or TRBD2 (6 bases each). Looked up from germline, CDR1 is DFQATT and CDR2 is SNEGSKA (reference sequence). The V end was cut by 6 bases, the J end by 11 bases, with 14 bases between. This CDR3 contains 11 residues. CDR3 region: CSARGDVKQFF. CDR3 sequence (DNA): TGCAGTGCAAGGGGGGATGTCAAGCAGTTCTTC.

This clonotype was seen repeatedly, ten times or more. This sequence joins TRBV5-1 and TRBJ2-2; the D gene is possibly TRBD2 (5 bases). The germline V gene has CDR1 SGHRS and CDR2 YFSETQ. Trimming cost V 0 bases and J 1 base, with 7 bases left between them. The CDR3 consists of 15 residues. DNA of the CDR3: TGCGCCAGCAGCTTGGCCGGGATGAACACCGGGGAGCTGTTTTTT. It translates to CASSLAGMNTGELFF.

This clonotype was picked up many times. The chain has TRBV27 and TRBJ2-1; no definite D call. The V and J ends lost 8 bases and 2 bases respectively, with 7 bases between them. CDR1 and CDR2 (germline): MNHEY, SMNVEV (reference sequence). The CDR3 length is 12 residues. The CDR3 protein is CASRNPYNEQFF. In DNA, the CDR3 is TGTGCCAGCCGTAACCCCTACAATGAGCAGTTCTTC.

This clonotype was seen a handful of times. The chain has TRBV7-6 and TRBJ2-3; TRBD2 aligns across 10 bases. Losses at the gene ends were 4 bases for V and 3 bases for J; bases not matched to a gene: 7. The length of the CDR3 is 16 residues. Germline V gene sequence: CDR1 SGHVS, CDR2 FNYEAQ. This CDR3 reads CASSSSSGSRTDTQYF. The CDR3 nucleotides read TGTGCCAGCAGCTCCTCTAGCGGGAGCAGGACAGATACGCAGTATTTT. Full variable domain (rest looked up from reference TRBV7-6 and TRBJ2-3): GAGVSQSPRYKVTKRGQDVALRCDPISGHVSLYWYRQALGQGPEFLTYFNYEAQQDKSGLPNDRFSAERPEGSISTLTIQRTEQRDSAMYRCASSSSSGSRTDTQYFGPGTRLTVL.

The J gene is TRBJ2-7, the V gene TRBV20-1; D is possibly TRBD2 (6 bases). This CDR3 is 14 amino acids long. Trimming cost V 4 bases and J 4 bases, with 17 bases left between them. In germline, CDR1 is DFQATT, CDR2 SNEGSKA (reference sequence). The CDR3 DNA is TGCAGTGCTACCGAACTAGCAAACTATTACGAGCAGTACTTC. It codes for CSATELANYYEQYF.

This clonotype was detected only a few times. The V gene is TRBV7-3, the J gene TRBJ2-1; D remains ambiguous. The germline CDR1 and CDR2 sequences are SGHTA and FQGTGA. The germline V and J ends were trimmed by 5 bases and 6 bases, with 11 bases remaining between them. CDR3 length: 13 residues. For the CDR3, the DNA is TGTGCCAGCAGCGTATCGACCCTCAATGAGCAGTTCTTC. Its translation is CASSVSTLNEQFF.

The chain is built from TRBV7-9 and TRBJ2-5; D perhaps matches TRBD1 (5 bases). V dropped 3 bases and J dropped 1 base, with 12 bases sitting between them. This CDR3 region has 15 residues. Looked up from germline, CDR1 is SEHNR and CDR2 is FQNEAQ (reference sequence). The CDR3 reads CASSLIGASQETQYF. The DNA for the CDR3 is TGTGCCAGCAGCTTGATAGGGGCGTCCCAAGAGACCCAGTACTTC.

There are many counts of this clonotype. The chain carries TRBV7-2 and TRBJ2-5, with D unclear. CDR1 SGHTA and CDR2 FQGNSA come from the germline V gene. The CDR3 has 12 residues. Between the trimmed V and J ends, which lost 1 base and 9 bases, there was a span of 9 bases. In nucleotides, the CDR3 is TGTGCCAGCAGCTTAGAGGCGACGGCCCAGTACTTC. Its translation: CASSLEATAQYF.

This chain links TRBV6-2 or TRBV6-3 with TRBJ2-7; 9 bases align to TRBD2. Germline V gene sequence: CDR1 MNHEY, CDR2 SVGEGT. CDR3 length: 15 residues. The trim removed 0 bases at V and 4 bases at J, leaving 4 bases unmatched. The CDR3 loop reads CASSYSYTSGYEQYF. CDR3 sequence (DNA): TGTGCCAGCAGTTACTCGTATACTAGCGGGTACGAGCAGTACTTC.

This clonotype was seen at least ten times. The chain employs TRBV12-3 or TRBV12-4 and TRBJ1-1; D gene unclear. The CDR3 has 13 amino acids. V shed 3 bases and J shed 6 bases, with 11 bases lying between them. CDR3 coding DNA: TGTGCCAGCAGTTTCCCAAGCGTACCTGAAGCTTTCTTT. Translated: CASSFPSVPEAFF.

This chain joins TRBV20-1 and TRBJ2-7; TRBD1 is a possible D gene (6 bases). Germline V lookup: CDR1 DFQATT, CDR2 SNEGSKA (reference sequence). The ends were cut back, 7 bases at V and 5 bases at J, with 21 bases in the middle. This CDR3 is built from 14 residues. CDR3 sequence reads: CSGFVRQGLHEQYF. CDR3 bases: TGCAGTGGGTTTGTAAGGCAGGGGTTACACGAGCAGTACTTC.

This clonotype was found a few times. The CDR3 reads CSARHANTEAFF. The DNA for the CDR3 is TGCAGCGCACGACATGCGAACACTGAAGCTTTCTTT. The rearrangement joins TRBV29-1 to TRBJ1-1; D unclear. CDR3 length: 12 amino acids. Germline loops: CDR1 SQVTM, CDR2 ANQGSEA. Trimming stripped 7 bases from V and 1 base from J, with 10 bases between.

The table lists this clonotype with many counts. Compared with germline, one end of the junction differs, possibly owing to a read error. The chain is built from TRBV6-2 or TRBV6-3 and TRBJ2-7, with 11 bases matching TRBD1. The germline V gene has CDR1 MNHEY and CDR2 SVGEGT. The CDR3 sequence is 15 residues long. CDR3 amino acids: CASSHSGTGGYEQYF. Written as DNA, the CDR3 is TGTGCCAGCAGTCACTCCGGGACAGGGGGCTACGAGCAGTACTTC.

The chain links TRBV6-2 or TRBV6-3 to TRBJ2-2; D remains unclear. CDR3 length: 13 amino acids. V was shortened by 9 bases and J by 3 bases, with 11 bases between the two germline ends. Germline CDR1 reads MNHEY; CDR2 reads SVGEGT. As DNA, the CDR3 is TGTGCCAGTCAAGACACTGACACCGGGGAGCTGTTTTTT. Amino acids: CASQDTDTGELFF.